Below, 15 T cell receptor beta chains from the same sample are listed, as sequenced in a study of blood T cell repertoires in COVID-19. The data were produced by immunoSEQ multiplex PCR, yet TCRdb's version contains in-frame clones alone and is incomplete. The data show under 35,000 clones, approximately 87% seen once. Sequencing was performed on peripheral blood. These receptor sequences come from a human donor in a cohort sampled during active COVID-19.

V is TRBV6-6 and J is TRBJ1-2; 8 bases align to TRBD1. Germline trimming cut 6 bases from V and 5 bases from J; bases unmatched to any gene: 5. CDR3 length: 13 amino acids. Germline loops: CDR1 MNHNY, CDR2 SVGAGI (reference sequence). CDR3 DNA: TGTGCCAGCAGATCGGACAGGGAGTATGGCTACACCTTC. This translates into CASRSDREYGYTF.

This clone was seen only once. The V gene is TRBV2, the J gene TRBJ1-1; D is unresolved. From germline, CDR1 is SNHLY and CDR2 FYNNEI. Trimming cost V 3 bases and J 3 bases, with 11 bases left between them. CDR3 length equals 14 residues. The CDR3 loop is CASSERWSDTEAFF. The CDR3 nucleotides are TGTGCCAGCAGTGAGAGGTGGTCGGACACTGAAGCTTTCTTT.

The V gene is TRBV6-5, the J gene TRBJ2-3, with a weak D call TRBD1 (6 bases). The V end lost 7 bases, the J end lost 4 bases, and 9 bases lay between the germline ends. CDR3 length equals 12 residues. The germline V gene encodes CDR1 MNHEY and CDR2 SVGAGI. The CDR3 region is CASTDSPDTQYF. The CDR3 nucleotides read TGTGCCAGCACGGACAGTCCAGATACGCAGTATTTT.

This sequence joins TRBV6-5 and TRBJ1-1; the D gene is possibly TRBD1 (6 bases). Trimming left V 6 bases short and J 5 bases short, with 16 bases between. Germline V gives CDR1 MNHEY, CDR2 SVGAGI. This CDR3 is 14 amino acids long. Here the CDR3 DNA reads TGTGCCAGCAGCACGACAGGAGTGATAACTGAAGCTTTCTTT. Its protein product is CASSTTGVITEAFF.

This rearrangement joins TRBV7-2 to TRBJ1-2; the match to TRBD1 covers 7 bases. V lost 5 bases and J lost 7; bases outside the gene matches: 4. Germline V lookup: CDR1 SGHTA, CDR2 FQGNSA. The CDR3 is 12 amino acids. This CDR3 reads CASSPTGVGYTF. For the CDR3, the DNA is TGTGCCAGCAGCCCAACAGGGGTTGGCTACACCTTC.

The rearrangement links TRBV5-1 to TRBJ2-1; 8 positions agree with TRBD1. The CDR3 is 15 amino acids. The ends lost 0 bases at V and 7 bases at J; junction bases unmatched: 6. CDR1 SGHRS and CDR2 YFSETQ come from the germline V gene. In nucleotides, the CDR3 is TGCGCCAGCAGCTTGGTGGGACAGGCCAGTAATGAGCAGTTCTTC. Protein: CASSLVGQASNEQFF. The full variable domain, in which reference TRBV5-1 and TRBJ2-1 provide the parts outside the CDR3, is KAGVTQTPRYLIKTRGQQVTLSCSPISGHRSVSWYQQTPGQGLQFLFEYFSETQRNKGNFPGRFSGRQFSNSRSEMNVSTLELGDSALYLCASSLVGQASNEQFFGPGTRLTVL.

The sample holds a few counts of this clone. J is TRBJ1-2 and V is TRBV19, with D uncertain. Germline lookup yields CDR1 LNHDA and CDR2 SQIVND (reference sequence). The V end was cut by 0 bases, the J end by 4 bases, with 6 bases between. The CDR3 loop spans 13 amino acids. The CDR3 DNA reads TGTGCCAGTAGTATAGATCCGGGCTATGGCTACACCTTC. Its protein is CASSIDPGYGYTF. Combining the CDR3 with reference TRBV19 and TRBJ1-2 gives the whole variable domain DGGITQSPKYLFRKEGQNVTLSCEQNLNHDAMYWYRQDPGQGLRLIYYSQIVNDFQKGDIAEGYSVSREKKESFPLTVTSAQKNPTAFYLCASSIDPGYGYTFGSGTRLTVV.

This clone was recorded once. This may stem from a read error, because a much larger clone lies one nucleotide away. The rearrangement joins TRBV7-6 to TRBJ1-1; no reliable D call. The germline V and J ends were trimmed by 1 base and 4 bases, with 7 bases remaining between them. Per the germline V gene, CDR1 is SGHVS and CDR2 is FNYEAQ. The CDR3 runs 13 residues. The CDR3 region is CASSLVQTTEAFF. The DNA of the CDR3 is TGTGCCAGCAGCTTAGTACAGACCACTGAAGCTTTCTTT.

The rearrangement joins TRBV3-1 (or the pseudogene TRBV3-2) to TRBJ1-6, with 9 bases that match TRBD1. Germline V gene data show CDR1 as LGHDT and CDR2 as YNNKEL (reference sequence). CDR3 length: 16 residues. The V gene end was trimmed by 0 bases and the J gene end by 7 bases; junction bases not matched to a gene: 4. The chain's CDR3 is CASSQERTGENSPLHF. CDR3 DNA: TGTGCCAGCAGCCAAGAACGGACAGGGGAAAATTCACCCCTCCACTTT.

The chain couples TRBV18 to TRBJ2-2; a weak D match, TRBD2 (6 bases). V shed 3 bases and J shed 4 bases, with 12 bases lying between them. CDR3 length equals 15 residues. Germline-derived CDR1 and CDR2 are KGHSH and LQKENI. The DNA of the CDR3 is TGTGCCAGCTCACCTCGGGAGACTGCCACCGGGGAGCTGTTTTTT. Protein sequence: CASSPRETATGELFF.

The rearrangement links TRBV5-5 to TRBJ2-2; 11 bases are a match to TRBD1. CDR1 and CDR2 from the germline V gene are SGHKS and YYEKEE (reference sequence). The CDR3 runs 16 residues. V lost 4 bases and J lost 4; bases outside the gene matches: 6. CDR3: CASSPDRGRGTGELFF. The CDR3 nucleotides read TGTGCCAGCAGCCCGGACAGGGGGCGCGGCACCGGGGAGCTGTTTTTT.

This chain's CDR3 is CASSLVRRGETQYF. CDR3 nucleotide sequence: TGTGCCAGCAGCTTAGTTCGCAGGGGCGAGACCCAGTACTTC. The V gene is TRBV7-9, the J gene TRBJ2-5; D is possibly TRBD1 (6 bases). V was shortened by 1 base and J by 5 bases, with 11 bases between the two germline ends. The germline V gene encodes CDR1 SEHNR and CDR2 FQNEAQ (reference sequence). CDR3 length: 14 residues.

CDR3 DNA sequence: TGTGCCAGCTCACCGGTCATCGGACAGGCCGACTCTCCGGCTTTCTTT. Encoded protein: CASSPVIGQADSPAFF. This chain connects TRBV18 to TRBJ1-1; TRBD1 matches at 7 bases. This CDR3 has 16 residues. Losses at the gene ends were 3 bases for V and 11 bases for J; bases not matched to a gene: 18. Germline CDR1 KGHSH, CDR2 LQKENI.

The chain joins TRBV15 to TRBJ1-5; tentatively, D is TRBD1 (6 bases). The V and J ends lost 0 bases and 4 bases respectively, with 10 bases between them. Looked up from germline, CDR1 is LNHNV and CDR2 is YYDKDF (reference sequence). This CDR3 is 15 amino acids long. CDR3 residues: CATSRDPQGNQPQHF. The CDR3 DNA reads as TGTGCCACCAGCAGAGATCCACAGGGAAATCAGCCCCAGCATTTT.

This chain joins TRBV5-1 and TRBJ2-5; 9 bases are a match to TRBD1. Germline assignment: CDR1 SGHRS and CDR2 YFSETQ. This CDR3 is 16 amino acids long. With 0 bases clipped from V and 1 base from J, the junction kept 4 bases outside the gene matches. The CDR3 region is CASSLVGTGSQETQYF. CDR3 DNA sequence: TGCGCCAGCAGCTTGGTTGGGACAGGGAGCCAAGAGACCCAGTACTTC. Filled out from reference TRBV5-1 and TRBJ2-5, the complete variable domain reads KAGVTQTPRYLIKTRGQQVTLSCSPISGHRSVSWYQQTPGQGLQFLFEYFSETQRNKGNFPGRFSGRQFSNSRSEMNVSTLELGDSALYLCASSLVGTGSQETQYFGPGTRLLVL.